A single T cell receptor beta chain is shown here with its context. Looked up from germline, CDR1 is SGHNT and CDR2 is YENEEA. CDR3 length equals 18 residues. V dropped 0 bases and J dropped 7; count of bases not matched to a gene: 9. This entry belongs to a study of blood T cell repertoires in COVID-19. Overall study: Acute and convalescent COVID-19 specimens originated in the United States, Italy and Spain.

Data came from immunoSEQ multiplex PCR; TCRdb stores just in-frame clones and leaves some out. The table lists some 320,000 clones, 90% of them singletons, with roughly 2.6% in the top ten. Each participant's cohort was designated according to participant-reported clinical history. In Cohort 3, a recovered donor had either two negative PCRs, clearance, or symptom resolution. The material sequenced was PBMCs or T cells enriched from blood (not recorded which). This clonotype was sampled from a man aged 60 to 69 who had recovered from COVID-19. The J gene is TRBJ2-3, the V gene TRBV11-3; 14 bases agree with TRBD2. DNA of the CDR3: TGTGCCAGCAGCTTAGATTCTAGACTAGCGGGAGGGCAGCATACGCAGTATTTT. This gives the protein CASSLDSRLAGGQHTQYF. Based on the CDR3 plus reference TRBV11-3 and TRBJ2-3, the full variable domain is EAGVVQSPRYKIIEKKQPVAFWCNPISGHNTLYWYLQNLGQGPELLIRYENEEAVDDSQLPKDRFSAERLKGVDSTLKIQPAELGDSAVYLCASSLDSRLAGGQHTQYFGPGTRLTVL.